One sample yielded the 15 T cell receptor beta chains listed below, sequenced in a study of blood T cell repertoires in COVID-19. Using immunoSEQ multiplex PCR, the repertoire was profiled, and TCRdb retains in-frame clones only, with some absent. The table lists about 88,000 clones, roughly nine tenths of them singletons. The sequenced sample was peripheral blood. Source of these receptors: a man between 60 and 75 years old with acute or convalescent COVID-19.

The chain carries TRBV9 and TRBJ2-7, with 10 bases identical to TRBD2. V lost 3 bases to trimming and J lost 0 bases; unmatched junction nucleotides: 3. Germline values: CDR1 SGDLS, CDR2 YYNGEE. The CDR3 is 15 amino acids. CDR3 amino acids: CASSALAGDSYEQYF. The CDR3 DNA follows: TGTGCCAGCAGCGCGCTAGCGGGGGACTCCTACGAGCAGTACTTC.

The chain uses TRBV2 and TRBJ2-3, with a tentative D call TRBD2 (7 bases). The CDR3 is 14 amino acids. CDR1 is SNHLY and CDR2 is FYNNEI in the germline V gene. Trimming shortened V by 8 bases and J by 4 bases, and 16 bases separated the two germline ends. The CDR3 DNA sequence: TGTGCCAGCTTCGTACCCGGGGGGCCAGATACGCAGTATTTT. Translating gives CASFVPGGPDTQYF.

This clone was recorded once. V gene TRBV27 combines with J gene TRBJ2-2, with 11 bases identical to TRBD2. The V gene end was trimmed by 5 bases and the J gene end by 1 base; junction bases not matched to a gene: 6. The germline CDR1 and CDR2 sequences are MNHEY and SMNVEV (reference sequence). This CDR3 is 17 amino acids long. CDR3 coding DNA: TGTGCCAGCAGTCCGGGACTAGCGGTAAAGAACACCGGGGAGCTGTTTTTT. It codes for CASSPGLAVKNTGELFF.

This chain's CDR3 is CASSSDRARQNTGELFF. The DNA of the CDR3 is TGTGCCAGCAGCTCTGACAGGGCCCGACAGAACACCGGGGAGCTGTTTTTT. The chain links TRBV5-4 to TRBJ2-2; 7 nucleotides match TRBD1. J gave up 1 base and V 3 bases, and 9 bases lay outside the gene matches. Per germline, CDR1 SGHNT and CDR2 YYREEE (reference sequence). CDR3 length: 17 residues. The entire variable domain, with the rest obtained from reference TRBV5-4 and TRBJ2-2, is as follows: ETGVTQSPTHLIKTRGQQVTLRCSSQSGHNTVSWYQQALGQGPQFIFQYYREEENGRGNFPPRFSGLQFPNYSSELNVNALELDDSALYLCASSSDRARQNTGELFFGEGSRLTVL.

The chain couples TRBV5-1 to TRBJ2-1; 9 nucleotides agree with TRBD2. V trimming: 2 bases; J trimming: 7 bases; junction bases outside the gene matches: 4. In germline, CDR1 is SGHRS, CDR2 YFSETQ. This CDR3 comprises 14 residues. The CDR3, as DNA: TGCGCCAGCAGCTTAGCGGGAGGTTCGAATGAGCAGTTCTTC. Residues: CASSLAGGSNEQFF.

This clone showed up just once. The rearrangement joins TRBV6-5 to TRBJ2-3, with 9 bases that match TRBD2. Germline V CDR1 and CDR2: MNHEY, SVGAGI. CDR3 size: 13 residues. With V trimmed by 11 bases and J by 1 base, 4 bases remained unmatched. The CDR3 sequence is CAVKREGTDTQYF. The CDR3 DNA is TGTGCCGTAAAGCGGGAGGGCACAGATACGCAGTATTTT.

The chain carries TRBV11-2 and TRBJ1-3; 9 bases agree with TRBD1. Germline lookup yields CDR1 SGHAT and CDR2 FQNNGV. The ends lost 5 bases at V and 4 bases at J; junction bases unmatched: 15. The length of the CDR3 is 18 residues. The CDR3 reads CASSVAKPGTGPGNTIYF. In DNA form, the CDR3 reads TGTGCCAGCAGCGTCGCCAAACCCGGGACAGGGCCAGGAAACACCATATATTTT.

This chain connects TRBV11-3 to TRBJ2-2, with D uncertain. Trimming removed 1 base from V and 4 bases from J, with 10 bases in between. The CDR3 is 15 amino acids. CDR1 is SGHNT, CDR2 YENEEA, per germline. CDR3 in DNA: TGTGCCAGCAGCTTAGCCGAGGTTGCCACCGGGGAGCTGTTTTTT. This gives the protein CASSLAEVATGELFF.

The chain is built from TRBV4-1 and TRBJ2-2; no reliable D call. CDR1 and CDR2 (germline): MGHRA, YSYEKL. Trimming cost V 1 base and J 6 bases, with 12 bases left between them. CDR3 size: 15 residues. CDR3 bases: TGCGCCAGCAGCCAAGCACCTTATCAGGCCGGGGAGCTGTTTTTT. This codes for CASSQAPYQAGELFF.

The chain carries TRBV24-1 and TRBJ2-3, with 10 bases identical to TRBD1. Germline lookup yields CDR1 KGHDR and CDR2 SFDVKD. CDR3 size: 15 residues. V trimming: 4 bases; J trimming: 4 bases; junction bases outside the gene matches: 4. Here the CDR3 reads CATSDPTGGPDTQYF. CDR3 nucleotides: TGTGCCACCAGTGACCCGACAGGGGGCCCAGATACGCAGTATTTT.

In DNA, the CDR3 is TGCGCCAGCAGCCTTTTAGCGGGAGGGGACAATGAGCAGTTCTTC. This gives the protein CASSLLAGGDNEQFF. The rearrangement uses TRBV5-1 and TRBJ2-1; 11 nucleotides line up with TRBD2. Germline lookup yields CDR1 SGHRS and CDR2 YFSETQ. With 4 bases clipped from V and 5 bases from J, the junction kept 5 bases outside the gene matches. This CDR3 comprises 15 residues.

The rearrangement links TRBV18 to TRBJ2-2, with TRBD2 matching over 16 bases. This CDR3 contains 19 residues. Germline V gene data show CDR1 as KGHSH and CDR2 as LQKENI. V trimming: 3 bases; J trimming: 7 bases; junction bases outside the gene matches: 11. The CDR3 nucleotides are TGTGCCAGCTCACCCTCCGGGACTAGCGGGAGGGGAAGGGGCGGGGAGCTGTTTTTT. It encodes CASSPSGTSGRGRGGELFF.

This chain joins TRBV27 and TRBJ2-2; 11 bases agree with TRBD2. Losses at the gene ends were 5 bases for V and 8 bases for J; bases not matched to a gene: 7. The CDR3 covers 15 residues. CDR1 and CDR2 from the germline V gene are MNHEY and SMNVEV (reference sequence). The DNA for the CDR3 is TGTGCCAGCAGTCCCCCGACTAGCGGGACGGGGGAGCTGTTTTTT. This translates into CASSPPTSGTGELFF.

The rearrangement uses TRBV28 and TRBJ2-1, with 7 bases matching TRBD2. Germline assignment: CDR1 MDHEN and CDR2 SYDVKM. This CDR3 comprises 16 residues. The J segment lost 4 bases and the V segment lost 10 bases, leaving 16 bases of the junction unmatched. The CDR3 loop is CATGSPAGVRYNEQFF. In nucleotides, the CDR3 is TGTGCCACCGGGTCTCCGGCGGGAGTTAGGTACAATGAGCAGTTCTTC.

The gene calls are TRBV6-5 and TRBJ2-7, with D possibly being TRBD2 (6 bases). V was pared by 7 bases and J by 1 base, with 14 bases between. Germline CDR1 and CDR2: MNHEY and SVGAGI. The CDR3 has 14 residues. In DNA form, the CDR3 reads TGTGCCAGCACTCACGGGGCGGGATCCTACGAGCAGTACTTC. Translating it yields CASTHGAGSYEQYF.